This T cell receptor (beta chain) was obtained from a study of cytomegalovirus exposure and HLA in healthy donors. Study background: An early data release held tens of millions of unique TCRs from HLA-typed donors. Whole-study findings and limits: A link between a missense DCLRE1C variant and TCR beta V- and J-gene trimming emerged from a later analysis.

Concerning this clone: Its cognate antigen is unknown.

Researchers ran the PCR with 60 Vbeta and 13 Jbeta primers. Libraries were prepared by immunoSEQ multiplex PCR; TCRdb keeps only in-frame clonotypes and omits some of them. The sample carries around 170,000 clones, 81% recorded once. The CDR3 loop spans 13 amino acids. V was cut by 6 bases and J by 3 bases, with 12 bases left in between. Germline values: CDR1 LNHDA, CDR2 SQIVND (reference sequence). This chain links TRBV19 with TRBJ2-7; tentative D call: TRBD2 (5 bases). Sequencing was done on a sample of PBMCs. This clonotype originated in a man in his forties or fifties in good health and CMV-seronegative. The CDR3 loop is CASSWTGNYEQYF. The CDR3 DNA sequence: TGTGCCAGTAGCTGGACGGGGAACTACGAGCAGTACTTC.